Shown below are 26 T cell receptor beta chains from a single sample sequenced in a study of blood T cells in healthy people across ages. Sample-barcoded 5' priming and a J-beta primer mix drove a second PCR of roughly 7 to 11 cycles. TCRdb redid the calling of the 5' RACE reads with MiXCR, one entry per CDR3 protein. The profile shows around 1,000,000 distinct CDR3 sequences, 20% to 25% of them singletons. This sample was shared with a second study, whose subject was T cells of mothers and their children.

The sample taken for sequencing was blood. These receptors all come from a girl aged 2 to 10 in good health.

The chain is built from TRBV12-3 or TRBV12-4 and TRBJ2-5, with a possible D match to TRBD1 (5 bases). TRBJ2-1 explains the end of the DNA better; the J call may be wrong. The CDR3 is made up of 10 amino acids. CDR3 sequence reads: CASSAGKQFF. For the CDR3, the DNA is TGTGCCAGCAGTGCAGGGAAGCAGTTCTTC.

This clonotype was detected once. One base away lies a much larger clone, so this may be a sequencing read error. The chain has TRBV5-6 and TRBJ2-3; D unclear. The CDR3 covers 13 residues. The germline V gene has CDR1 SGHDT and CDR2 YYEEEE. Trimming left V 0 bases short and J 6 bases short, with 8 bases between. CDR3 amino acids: CASSLGDSDTQYF. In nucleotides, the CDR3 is TGTGCCAGCAGCTTGGGGGATTCGGATACGCAGTATTTT.

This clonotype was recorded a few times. The CDR3 DNA sequence: TGCGCCAGCAGCCAAGAGGTGATGTACTTC. This codes for CASSQEVMYF. The gene calls are TRBV4-1 and TRBJ2-4; no definite D call. The CDR3 contains 10 residues. Trimming stripped 0 bases from V and 15 bases from J, with 6 bases between. The germline V gene encodes CDR1 MGHRA and CDR2 YSYEKL.

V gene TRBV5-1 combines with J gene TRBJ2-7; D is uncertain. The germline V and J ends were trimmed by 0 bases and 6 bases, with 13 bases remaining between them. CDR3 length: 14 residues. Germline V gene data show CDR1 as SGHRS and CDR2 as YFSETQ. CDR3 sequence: CASSLEGLRSEQYF. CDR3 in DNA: TGCGCCAGCAGCTTGGAAGGATTAAGAAGCGAGCAGTACTTC.

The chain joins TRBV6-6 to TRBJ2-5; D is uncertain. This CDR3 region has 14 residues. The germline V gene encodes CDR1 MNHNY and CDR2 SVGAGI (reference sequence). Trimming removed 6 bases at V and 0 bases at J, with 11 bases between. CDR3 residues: CASSPGLYQETQYF. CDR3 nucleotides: TGTGCCAGCAGCCCCGGCCTCTACCAAGAGACCCAGTACTTC.

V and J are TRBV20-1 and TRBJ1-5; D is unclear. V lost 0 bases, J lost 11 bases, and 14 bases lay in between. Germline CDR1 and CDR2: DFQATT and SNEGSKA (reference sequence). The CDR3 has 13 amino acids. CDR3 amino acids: CSARDPYFAAQHF. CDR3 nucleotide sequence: TGCAGTGCTAGAGATCCTTACTTTGCGGCCCAGCATTTT.

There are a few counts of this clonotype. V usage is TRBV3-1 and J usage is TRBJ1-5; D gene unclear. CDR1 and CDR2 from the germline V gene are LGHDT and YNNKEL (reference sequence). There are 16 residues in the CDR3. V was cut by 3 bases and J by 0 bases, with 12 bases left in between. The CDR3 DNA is TGTGCCAGCAGCCAGGACCCACAGATTAGCAATCAGCCCCAGCATTTT. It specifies CASSQDPQISNQPQHF.

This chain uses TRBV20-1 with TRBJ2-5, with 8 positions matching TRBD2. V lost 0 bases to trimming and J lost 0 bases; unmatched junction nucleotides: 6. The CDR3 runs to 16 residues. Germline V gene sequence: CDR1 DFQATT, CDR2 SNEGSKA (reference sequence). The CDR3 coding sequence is TGCAGTGCTAGAGAGGCCGCTAGCGGGTACCAAGAGACCCAGTACTTC. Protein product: CSAREAASGYQETQYF.

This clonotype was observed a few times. The CDR3 spells CASSPRWVKTQYF. The CDR3 DNA sequence: TGTGCCAGCAGCCCTCGGTGGGTAAAGACCCAGTACTTC. This chain joins TRBV6-2 or TRBV6-3 and TRBJ2-1, with D uncertain. The J call may not be correct, given that the DNA end is closer to TRBJ2-5. Germline loops: CDR1 MNHEY, CDR2 SVGEGT. The CDR3 runs 13 residues.

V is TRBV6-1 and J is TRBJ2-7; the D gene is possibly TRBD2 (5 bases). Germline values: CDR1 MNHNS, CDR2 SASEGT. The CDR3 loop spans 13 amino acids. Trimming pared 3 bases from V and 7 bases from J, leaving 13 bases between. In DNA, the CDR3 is TGTGCCAGCAGTGATGACTCTCGAGGGGAGCAGTACTTC. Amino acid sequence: CASSDDSRGEQYF.

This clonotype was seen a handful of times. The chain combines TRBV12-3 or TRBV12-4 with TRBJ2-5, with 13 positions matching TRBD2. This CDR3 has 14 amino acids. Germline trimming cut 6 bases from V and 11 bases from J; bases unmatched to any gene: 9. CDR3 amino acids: CASSKGLAGPEQYF. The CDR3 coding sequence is TGTGCCAGCAGCAAGGGACTAGCGGGACCAGAGCAGTACTTC.

DNA for the CDR3: TGCGCCAGCAGTTCCCCTGGGGAGATAAACAATGAGCAGTTCTTC. It translates to CASSSPGEINNEQFF. The V gene is TRBV4-1, the J gene TRBJ2-1, with TRBD2 as a possible D gene (5 bases). CDR3 length: 15 residues. Between the trimmed V and J ends, which lost 6 bases and 5 bases, there was a span of 17 bases. In germline, CDR1 is MGHRA, CDR2 YSYEKL.

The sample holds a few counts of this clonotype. As DNA, the CDR3 is TGTGCCAGCAGCCTGGGATCCCCCCAGGGGCTCAATTCACCCCTCCACTTT. Translation: CASSLGSPQGLNSPLHF. The J gene is TRBJ1-6, the V gene TRBV7-9, with D maybe TRBD1 (6 bases). The CDR3 spans 17 residues. CDR1 is SEHNR and CDR2 is FQNEAQ in the germline V gene (reference sequence). Trimming removed 5 bases from V and 7 bases from J, with 21 bases in between.

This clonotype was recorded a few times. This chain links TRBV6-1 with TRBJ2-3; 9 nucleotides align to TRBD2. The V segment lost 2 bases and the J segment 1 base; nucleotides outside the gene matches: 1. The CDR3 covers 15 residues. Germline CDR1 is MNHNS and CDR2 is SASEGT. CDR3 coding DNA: TGTGCCAGCAGTGAACAGCGGGGGGGCACAGATACGCAGTATTTT. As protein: CASSEQRGGTDTQYF.

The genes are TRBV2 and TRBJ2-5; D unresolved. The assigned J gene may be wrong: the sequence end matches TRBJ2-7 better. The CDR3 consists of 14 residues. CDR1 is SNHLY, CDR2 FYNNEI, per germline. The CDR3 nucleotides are TGTGCCAGCAGGGCGTGGTTGAGGAATGACGAGCAGTACTTC. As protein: CASRAWLRNDEQYF.

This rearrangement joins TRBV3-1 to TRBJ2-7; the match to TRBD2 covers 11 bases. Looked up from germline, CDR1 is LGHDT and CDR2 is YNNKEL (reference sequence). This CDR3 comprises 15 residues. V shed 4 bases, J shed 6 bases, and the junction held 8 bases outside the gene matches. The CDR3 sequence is CASSRIAGGLSEQYF. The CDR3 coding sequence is TGTGCCAGCAGCCGAATAGCGGGGGGGCTAAGCGAGCAGTACTTC.

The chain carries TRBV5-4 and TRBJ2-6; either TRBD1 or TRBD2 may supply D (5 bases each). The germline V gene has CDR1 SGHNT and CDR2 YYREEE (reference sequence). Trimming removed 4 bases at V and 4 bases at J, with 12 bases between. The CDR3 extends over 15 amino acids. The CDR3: CASSPGASGANVLTF. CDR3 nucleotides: TGTGCCAGCAGCCCCGGGGCTTCCGGGGCCAACGTCCTGACTTTC.

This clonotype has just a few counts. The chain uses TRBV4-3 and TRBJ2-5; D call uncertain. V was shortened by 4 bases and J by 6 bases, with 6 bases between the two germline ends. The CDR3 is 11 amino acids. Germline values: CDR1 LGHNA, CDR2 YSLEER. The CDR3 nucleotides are TGCGCCAGCAGCCCCCCCAAGACCCAGTACTTC. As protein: CASSPPKTQYF.

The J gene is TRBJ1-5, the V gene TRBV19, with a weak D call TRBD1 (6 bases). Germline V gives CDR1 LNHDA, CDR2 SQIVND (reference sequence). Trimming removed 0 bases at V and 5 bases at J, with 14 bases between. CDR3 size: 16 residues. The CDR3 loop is CASSIDRGGRDQPQHF. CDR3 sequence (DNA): TGTGCCAGTAGTATAGATCGTGGGGGCCGGGATCAGCCCCAGCATTTT.

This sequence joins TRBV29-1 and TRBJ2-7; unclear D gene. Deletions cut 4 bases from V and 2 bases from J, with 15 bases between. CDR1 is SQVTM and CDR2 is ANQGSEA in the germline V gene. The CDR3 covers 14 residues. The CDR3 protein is CSVAESDPAYEQYF. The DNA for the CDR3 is TGCAGCGTTGCTGAGTCTGACCCAGCCTACGAGCAGTACTTC.

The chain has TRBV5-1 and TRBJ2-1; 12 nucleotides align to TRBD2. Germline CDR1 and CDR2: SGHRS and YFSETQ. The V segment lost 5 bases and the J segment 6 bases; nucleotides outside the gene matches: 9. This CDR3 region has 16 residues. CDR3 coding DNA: TGCGCCAGCAGTCCTAGGACTAGCGGGGACCCCAATGAGCAGTTCTTC. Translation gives CASSPRTSGDPNEQFF.

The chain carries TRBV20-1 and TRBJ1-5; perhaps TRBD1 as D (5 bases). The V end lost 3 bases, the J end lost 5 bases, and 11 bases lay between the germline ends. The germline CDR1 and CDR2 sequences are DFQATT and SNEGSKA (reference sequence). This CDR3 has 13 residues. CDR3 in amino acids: CSASGGGYQPQHF. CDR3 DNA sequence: TGCAGTGCTAGTGGTGGGGGGTATCAGCCCCAGCATTTT.

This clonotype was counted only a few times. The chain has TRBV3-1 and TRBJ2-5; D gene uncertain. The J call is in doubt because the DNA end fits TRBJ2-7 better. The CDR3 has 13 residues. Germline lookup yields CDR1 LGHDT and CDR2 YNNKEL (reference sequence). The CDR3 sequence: CASSQVWADEQYF. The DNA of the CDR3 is TGTGCCAGCAGCCAAGTATGGGCGGACGAGCAGTACTTC.

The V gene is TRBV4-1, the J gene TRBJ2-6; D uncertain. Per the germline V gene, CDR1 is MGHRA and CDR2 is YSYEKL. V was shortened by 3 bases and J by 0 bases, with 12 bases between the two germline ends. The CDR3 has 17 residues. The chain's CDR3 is CASSHWTASSGANVLTF. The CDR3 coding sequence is TGCGCCAGCAGCCATTGGACCGCGAGCTCTGGGGCCAACGTCCTGACTTTC.

CDR3 DNA: TGCAGCGGCCGGACTAGCGATCGGAATGAGCAGTTCTTC. Translating it yields CSGRTSDRNEQFF. This rearrangement joins TRBV29-1 to TRBJ2-1; 9 bases map to TRBD2. CDR3 length equals 13 residues. Trimming cost V 7 bases and J 7 bases; bases outside gene matches: 8. The germline V gene has CDR1 SQVTM and CDR2 ANQGSEA.

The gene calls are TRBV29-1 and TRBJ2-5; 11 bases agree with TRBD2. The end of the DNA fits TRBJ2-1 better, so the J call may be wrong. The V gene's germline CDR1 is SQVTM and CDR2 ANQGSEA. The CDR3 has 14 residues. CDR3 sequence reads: CSESGTSGNNEQFF. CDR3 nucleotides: TGCAGCGAATCCGGGACTAGCGGCAACAATGAGCAGTTCTTC.